A single sample is the source of the 24 T cell receptor beta chains below, sequenced in a study of blood T cell repertoires in COVID-19. Using immunoSEQ multiplex PCR, the repertoire was profiled, and TCRdb retains in-frame clones only, with some absent. The repertoire holds 390,000 or so clones, with around four fifths as singletons. The specimen sequenced was PBMCs or T cells enriched from blood (not recorded which). The receptors were gathered from a woman between 45 and 65 years old who had recovered from COVID-19.

The chain links TRBV7-9 to TRBJ1-2; D possibly corresponds to TRBD1 (5 bases). CDR1 is SEHNR and CDR2 is FQNEAQ in the germline V gene (reference sequence). This CDR3 spans 13 amino acids. V was shortened by 2 bases and J by 3 bases, with 7 bases between the two germline ends. The CDR3 DNA sequence: TGTGCCAGCAGCTTACTAGGGGACTATGGCTACACCTTC. It is translated as CASSLLGDYGYTF.

The gene calls are TRBV6-2 or TRBV6-3 and TRBJ2-1; 8 bases are a match to TRBD2. V shed 5 bases, J shed 3 bases, and the junction held 12 bases outside the gene matches. The CDR3 has 17 amino acids. From germline, CDR1 is MNHEY and CDR2 SVGEGT. The CDR3 nucleotides read TGTGCCAGCAGTCCCCAGTTGGGCGGGGGGTTCTACAATGAGCAGTTCTTC. This gives the protein CASSPQLGGGFYNEQFF.

The CDR3 DNA is TGTGCCAGCAGCCCCATGTGGGGGGATGGGGATACGCAGTATTTT. Encoded protein: CASSPMWGDGDTQYF. The V and J genes are TRBV7-2 and TRBJ2-3; a weak D match, TRBD2 (6 bases). The CDR3 totals 15 residues. The V end was cut by 5 bases, the J end by 6 bases, with 18 bases between. Germline CDR1 is SGHTA and CDR2 is FQGNSA. Looking up the rest from reference TRBV7-2 and TRBJ2-3 gives the full variable domain: GAGVSQSPSNKVTEKGKDVELRCDPISGHTALYWYRQSLGQGLEFLIYFQGNSAPDKSGLPSDRFSAERTGGSVSTLTIQRTQQEDSAVYLCASSPMWGDGDTQYFGPGTRLTVL.

This chain uses TRBV11-2 with TRBJ2-3; D may be TRBD2 (5 bases). Per the germline V gene, CDR1 is SGHAT and CDR2 is FQNNGV. This CDR3 has 15 amino acids. The germline V and J ends were trimmed by 3 bases and 0 bases, with 10 bases remaining between them. The CDR3 loop reads CASSFGLGSTDTQYF. The CDR3 DNA follows: TGTGCCAGCAGCTTCGGACTGGGAAGCACAGATACGCAGTATTTT.

The chain is built from TRBV7-9 and TRBJ1-1; D is uncertain. V gave up 3 bases and J gave up 1 base, with 9 bases separating them. CDR1 is SEHNR, CDR2 FQNEAQ, per germline (reference sequence). This CDR3 has 14 amino acids. Here the CDR3 reads CASSFDTPNTEAFF. CDR3 DNA: TGTGCCAGCAGCTTTGACACCCCGAACACTGAAGCTTTCTTT.

The chain recombines TRBV4-2 with TRBJ1-5; no reliable D call. Germline V gene lookup returns CDR1 LGHNA and CDR2 YNFKEQ. The CDR3 consists of 15 residues. Trimming stripped 0 bases from V and 0 bases from J, with 6 bases between. CDR3 sequence reads: CASSQERVSNQPQHF. The CDR3 coding sequence is TGTGCCAGCAGCCAAGAGCGGGTTAGCAATCAGCCCCAGCATTTT.

The CDR3 nucleotides read TGTGCCAGCTCACCTTCTCCCGCGGCCCCAGCTTTCTTT. Its translation: CASSPSPAAPAFF. This chain connects TRBV18 to TRBJ1-1; D call uncertain. CDR3 length equals 13 residues. V lost 3 bases and J lost 10, with 15 bases in between. Germline V CDR1 and CDR2: KGHSH, LQKENI.

This clone was recorded once. The CDR3 region is CASSQAGSPGAQHF. The CDR3 region has the DNA TGTGCCAGCAGCCAAGCTGGCAGTCCCGGGGCCCAGCATTTT. J is TRBJ1-5 and V is TRBV3-1 (or the pseudogene TRBV3-2); D not certain. With 1 base removed from V and 11 bases from J, the gap between germline ends came to 15 bases. Germline V gives CDR1 LGHDT, CDR2 YNNKEL (reference sequence). This CDR3 contains 14 residues.

This clone was detected once. The V gene is TRBV5-4, the J gene TRBJ2-7, with D uncertain. CDR1 is SGHNT and CDR2 is YYREEE in the germline V gene (reference sequence). V lost 1 base and J lost 0, with 5 bases in between. The CDR3 is made up of 13 amino acids. The CDR3 region has the DNA TGTGCCAGCAGCTTGTCTAACTCCTACGAGCAGTACTTC. Its translation is CASSLSNSYEQYF.

The rearrangement uses TRBV5-6 and TRBJ1-2; 8 positions match TRBD1. The CDR3 extends over 14 amino acids. The trim removed 3 bases at V and 4 bases at J, leaving 5 bases unmatched. CDR1 SGHDT and CDR2 YYEEEE come from the germline V gene. Here the CDR3 DNA reads TGTGCCAGCAGCTCACGGGACAGGATCTATGGCTACACCTTC. This sequence encodes CASSSRDRIYGYTF.

This clone appeared a single time. V usage is TRBV14 and J usage is TRBJ1-2; no reliable D call. The V end was cut by 3 bases, the J end by 4 bases, with 6 bases between. The CDR3 spans 12 residues. Per the germline V gene, CDR1 is SGHDN and CDR2 is FVKESK. CDR3 DNA: TGTGCCAGCAGCCAGTCTATCTATGGCTACACCTTC. Protein sequence: CASSQSIYGYTF. Full variable domain (outside the CDR3, taken from reference TRBV14 and TRBJ1-2): EAGVTQFPSHSVIEKGQTVTLRCDPISGHDNLYWYRRVMGKEIKFLLHFVKESKQDESGMPNNRFLAERTGGTYSTLKVQPAELEDSGVYFCASSQSIYGYTFGSGTRLTVV.

The rearrangement joins TRBV6-5 to TRBJ1-2; the D is unclear. CDR1 is MNHEY, CDR2 SVGAGI, per germline. Trimming removed 9 bases from V and 8 bases from J, with 16 bases in between. This CDR3 contains 12 residues. CDR3 sequence: CASVGEGRGYTF. The CDR3 region has the DNA TGTGCCAGTGTGGGTGAGGGTAGGGGCTACACCTTC.

This clone was seen only a few times. This chain links TRBV7-2 with TRBJ1-1, with D possibly matching TRBD1 (6 bases). The V and J ends lost 4 bases and 4 bases respectively, with 16 bases between them. The CDR3 runs 15 residues. The germline CDR1 and CDR2 sequences are SGHTA and FQGNSA. CDR3 residues: CASSSQGISGTEAFF. The CDR3 DNA follows: TGTGCCAGCAGCTCCCAGGGGATATCGGGCACTGAAGCTTTCTTT.

In this sample, this clone turned up once. The chain carries TRBV12-3 or TRBV12-4 and TRBJ1-2, with D possibly matching TRBD1 (5 bases). The CDR3 is 13 residues long. Trimming cost V 0 bases and J 5 bases, with 7 bases left between them. The CDR3: CASSLADKYGYTF. CDR3 in DNA: TGTGCCAGCAGTTTAGCGGACAAGTATGGCTACACCTTC.

This clone showed up just once. V is TRBV7-8 and J is TRBJ1-1; TRBD1 agrees at 8 bases. The V segment lost 2 bases and the J segment 5 bases; nucleotides outside the gene matches: 13. CDR3 length: 17 amino acids. Germline-derived CDR1 and CDR2 are SGHVS and FQNEAQ. CDR3 coding DNA: TGTGCCAGCAGCTTAAAAGGACAGGGTGGGGTGGGAACTGAAGCTTTCTTT. Its protein is CASSLKGQGGVGTEAFF.

This chain uses TRBV12-3 or TRBV12-4 with TRBJ2-3; D is unresolved. CDR3 size: 12 residues. V shed 4 bases and J shed 4 bases, with 6 bases lying between them. CDR3 sequence reads: CASSYQADTQYF. CDR3 nucleotide sequence: TGTGCCAGCAGTTATCAGGCAGATACGCAGTATTTT.

This chain joins TRBV20-1 and TRBJ2-3; D is ambiguous. Looked up from germline, CDR1 is DFQATT and CDR2 is SNEGSKA (reference sequence). The CDR3 loop spans 13 amino acids. Trimming cost V 3 bases and J 1 base, with 8 bases left between them. The CDR3 protein is CSASKAGTDTQYF. The CDR3 region has the DNA TGCAGTGCTAGTAAGGCGGGCACAGATACGCAGTATTTT.

This clone was picked up a small number of times. The CDR3 DNA follows: TGTGCCAGCAGTGACTTGACAGGGGGCGCAGTTGGAACAGATACGCAGTATTTT. Translated, it gives CASSDLTGGAVGTDTQYF. The rearrangement uses TRBV6-1 and TRBJ2-3, with TRBD1 matching 10 bases. This CDR3 is 18 amino acids long. The germline V gene encodes CDR1 MNHNS and CDR2 SASEGT. V was pared by 3 bases and J by 3 bases, with 12 bases of the junction left unmatched.

In DNA, the CDR3 is TGTGCCAGCAGTGCAGAAACCCCAATACTAGCGGGGGGCCGAGATACGCAGTATTTT. This gives the protein CASSAETPILAGGRDTQYF. This sequence joins TRBV6-1 and TRBJ2-3; 12 bases line up with TRBD2. This CDR3 is 19 amino acids long. Trimming cost V 4 bases and J 5 bases; bases outside gene matches: 16. Germline CDR1 and CDR2: MNHNS and SASEGT.

This clone was picked up a small number of times. The V and J genes are TRBV11-2 and TRBJ2-7; no definite D call. This CDR3 is built from 13 residues. Germline loops: CDR1 SGHAT, CDR2 FQNNGV. Trimming removed 1 base at V and 6 bases at J, with 10 bases between. The CDR3 reads CASSLGYGLEQYF. CDR3 nucleotide sequence: TGTGCCAGCAGCTTAGGATATGGCCTCGAGCAGTACTTC. The entire variable domain, with the rest obtained from reference TRBV11-2 and TRBJ2-7, is as follows: EAGVAQSPRYKIIEKRQSVAFWCNPISGHATLYWYQQILGQGPKLLIQFQNNGVVDDSQLPKDRFSAERLKGVDSTLKIQPAKLEDSAVYLCASSLGYGLEQYFGPGTRLTVT.

The genes are TRBV24-1 and TRBJ2-2; 8 bases match TRBD1. Looked up from germline, CDR1 is KGHDR and CDR2 is SFDVKD. With V trimmed by 10 bases and J by 4 bases, 7 bases remained unmatched. This CDR3 has 14 residues. CDR3 in DNA: TGTGCCACGGCCAGGGGGCCGGGCACCGGGGAGCTGTTTTTT. As protein: CATARGPGTGELFF.

This clone has a handful of counts. The chain is built from TRBV9 and TRBJ1-5; D not resolved. This CDR3 is built from 13 residues. Trimming pared 0 bases from V and 7 bases from J, leaving 8 bases between. Germline assignment: CDR1 SGDLS and CDR2 YYNGEE. The CDR3 here is CASSVGAMQPQHF. As DNA, the CDR3 is TGTGCCAGCAGCGTAGGGGCGATGCAGCCCCAGCATTTT.

The chain is built from TRBV21-1 and TRBJ2-5; the DNA was not used to check the table's D call, TRBD2. TRBV21-1 is shown as a pseudogene. This CDR3 comprises 12 residues. The chain's CDR3 is CASSFPSETQYF. For the CDR3, the DNA is TGTGCCAGCAGCTTTCCCTCGGAGACCCAGTACTTC.

The genes are TRBV12-3 or TRBV12-4 and TRBJ1-1, with D possibly matching TRBD1 (5 bases). This CDR3 comprises 13 residues. V gave up 3 bases and J gave up 10 bases, with 15 bases separating them. CDR3 protein: CASSFQGNLIAFF. CDR3 coding DNA: TGTGCCAGCAGTTTTCAGGGAAATTTAATAGCTTTCTTT.